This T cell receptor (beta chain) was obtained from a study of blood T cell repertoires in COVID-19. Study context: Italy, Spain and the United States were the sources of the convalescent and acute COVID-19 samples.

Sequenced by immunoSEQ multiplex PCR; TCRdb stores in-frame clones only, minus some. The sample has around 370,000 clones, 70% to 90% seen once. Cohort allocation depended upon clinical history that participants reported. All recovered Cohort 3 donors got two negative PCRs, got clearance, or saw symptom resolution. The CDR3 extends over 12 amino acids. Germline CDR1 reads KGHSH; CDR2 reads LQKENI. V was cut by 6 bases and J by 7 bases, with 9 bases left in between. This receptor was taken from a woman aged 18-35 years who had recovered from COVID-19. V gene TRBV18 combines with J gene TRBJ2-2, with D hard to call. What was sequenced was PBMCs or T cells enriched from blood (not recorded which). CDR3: CASSPPVGELFF. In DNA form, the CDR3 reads TGTGCCAGCTCCCCTCCGGTCGGGGAGCTGTTTTTT. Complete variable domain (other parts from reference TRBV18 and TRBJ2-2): NAGVMQNPRHLVRRRGQEARLRCSPMKGHSHVYWYRQLPEEGLKFMVYLQKENIIDESGMPKERFSAEFPKEGPSILRIQQVVRGDSAAYFCASSPPVGELFFGEGSRLTVL.